Listed here are 10 T cell receptor beta chains from one sample, sequenced in a study of naive and memory T cell subsets. Ligated cDNA underwent four rounds of PCR with nested alpha and beta constant region primers and SP2. Via MiXCR, TCRdb re-called the 5' RACE reads, giving one row per CDR3 protein. The table has about 60,000 distinct CDR3 sequences, under 10% seen once. A UMI-containing oligonucleotide was joined by 3' ligation to the TCR cDNA template. These receptors were collected from a female donor in good health.

This clonotype was counted many times. This sequence joins TRBV2 and TRBJ1-2; unclear D gene. Trimming pared 0 bases from V and 5 bases from J, leaving 13 bases between. The germline V gene has CDR1 SNHLY and CDR2 FYNNEI. CDR3 length equals 15 residues. The CDR3, as DNA: TGTGCCAGCAGTGAAGCGGTGGACTACTTGTATGGCTACACCTTC. This translates into CASSEAVDYLYGYTF.

This clonotype turned up a few times. V usage is TRBV7-9 and J usage is TRBJ2-1; D is unclear. Trimming took off 5 bases at V and 0 bases at J, with 5 bases between the two ends. The CDR3 consists of 13 residues. Per the germline V gene, CDR1 is SEHNR and CDR2 is FQNEAQ (reference sequence). CDR3: CASSVLSYNEQFF. The CDR3 DNA reads as TGTGCCAGCAGCGTCCTCTCCTACAATGAGCAGTTCTTC.

This clonotype appeared many times. The rearrangement joins TRBV12-3 or TRBV12-4 to TRBJ2-7; D may be TRBD1 (5 bases). V shed 5 bases and J shed 2 bases, with 10 bases lying between them. CDR3 size: 13 residues. CDR3 DNA: TGTGCCAGCAGTCTAGACAGAGCCTACGAGCAGTACTTC. Amino acids: CASSLDRAYEQYF.

This chain links TRBV12-3 or TRBV12-4 with TRBJ2-5; 8 bases agree with TRBD1. This CDR3 is built from 15 residues. V lost 4 bases and J lost 1; bases outside the gene matches: 5. CDR3 amino acids: CASSSDRGGQETQYF. The CDR3 DNA reads TGTGCCAGCAGTTCCGACAGGGGAGGCCAAGAGACCCAGTACTTC.

The chain uses TRBV7-3 and TRBJ2-3, with D hard to call. This CDR3 spans 15 amino acids. Trimming pared 4 bases from V and 4 bases from J, leaving 15 bases between. Germline assignment: CDR1 SGHTA and CDR2 FQGTGA. The CDR3 nucleotides read TGTGCCAGCAGCTCATCCGGACCACAGTCAGATACGCAGTATTTT. Translation: CASSSSGPQSDTQYF.

This clonotype was picked up many times. This chain connects TRBV20-1 to TRBJ1-1; TRBD1 might be the D (6 bases). Per the germline V gene, CDR1 is DFQATT and CDR2 is SNEGSKA (reference sequence). Trimming left V 6 bases short and J 4 bases short, with 21 bases between. The CDR3 covers 15 residues. The CDR3 sequence is CSAREGGVGSTEAFF. The CDR3 coding sequence is TGCAGTGCGAGGGAAGGGGGGGTTGGGAGCACTGAAGCTTTCTTT.

This clonotype appeared many times. The chain is built from TRBV27 and TRBJ1-2, with 7 bases matching TRBD1. V lost 5 bases, J lost 4 bases, and 7 bases stayed unmatched. The CDR3 covers 14 residues. Germline CDR1 and CDR2: MNHEY and SMNVEV (reference sequence). This CDR3 reads CASSQGGQSYGYTF. CDR3 in DNA: TGTGCCAGCAGTCAAGGGGGACAGAGCTATGGCTACACCTTC.

A few counts support this clonotype. The chain is built from TRBV6-1 and TRBJ2-7, with D tentatively TRBD2 (5 bases). Trimming shortened V by 6 bases and J by 0 bases, and 15 bases separated the two germline ends. The germline V gene encodes CDR1 MNHNS and CDR2 SASEGT. This CDR3 spans 15 amino acids. The DNA for the CDR3 is TGTGCCAGCAGGCCCGGATCGGGAAACTCCTACGAGCAGTACTTC. Protein sequence: CASRPGSGNSYEQYF.

This sequence joins TRBV5-1 and TRBJ2-7; D remains unclear. Germline CDR1 SGHRS, CDR2 YFSETQ. The CDR3 loop spans 13 amino acids. Trimming stripped 5 bases from V and 0 bases from J, with 9 bases between. CDR3 region: CASRIGSSYEQYF. In DNA form, the CDR3 reads TGCGCCAGCAGAATCGGCAGCTCCTACGAGCAGTACTTC.

Worth noting for this clonotype: A much more abundant neighbour one base away suggests this may be a read error. The CDR3 end shows no conserved phenylalanine or tryptophan, and so a read error is likely. The rearrangement uses TRBV12-3 or TRBV12-4 and TRBJ1-6; D remains unclear. There are 13 residues in the CDR3. V lost 6 bases, J lost 9 bases, and 12 bases lay in between. This CDR3 reads CASRTDGFSPLHL. CDR3 sequence (DNA): TGTGCCAGCAGAACCGACGGCTTTTCACCCCTCCACCTT.